This T cell receptor (beta chain) originates from a study of blood T cells in healthy people across ages. Combining a sample-barcoded 5' primer with a J-beta primer mix, a second PCR ran for about 7 to 11 cycles. Sequencing yielded, for each sample, at least 2.5 million paired-end reads carrying CDR3. TCRdb re-derived calls from the 5' RACE reads in MiXCR, one entry per CDR3 protein. Among around 800,000 distinct CDR3 sequences listed, more than 40% were seen once. V shed 3 bases, J shed 4 bases, and the junction held 8 bases outside the gene matches. The germline gives CDR1 SNHLY, CDR2 FYNNEI. CDR3 size: 15 residues. Study outcomes and limitations: The percentage of naive T cells correlated strongly with TCR beta diversity. Higher diversity, along with more naive CD4+ cells, distinguished long-lived donors from aged donors.

On this clonotype itself: Its target is unknown.

The study drew donors from healthy Caucasian individuals in Russia aged roughly 6 to 90. The chain joins TRBV2 to TRBJ1-1; 7 bases map to TRBD1. The specimen was blood. This receptor was identified in a man aged 55 to 69 in good health. The CDR3 region has the DNA TGTGCCAGCAGTGATGGGACAGTCGGGGGCACTGAAGCTTTCTTT. It encodes CASSDGTVGGTEAFF.